The source of this TCR beta chain is a study of technical replicates of blood from a few donors. Assay: immunoSEQ multiplex PCR; the TCRdb copy retains only in-frame clones and omits some. The data show 75,000 to 95,000 clones, just under 95% seen once. With 10 bases removed from V and 4 bases from J, the gap between germline ends came to 16 bases. CDR1 is MNHEY, CDR2 SMNVEV, per germline (reference sequence). The CDR3 runs 14 residues. The chain links TRBV27 to TRBJ2-2; D is possibly TRBD2 (5 bases). What was sequenced was T cells isolated from PBMCs. This TCR was sampled from a human donor in good health. The CDR3 DNA sequence: TGTGCCATCAGAAGCGGCCTCCGCACCGGGGAGCTGTTTTTT. Protein: CAIRSGLRTGELFF.